This TCR beta chain was profiled in a study of CD8+ T cells in alopecia areata. This clone was detected a few times. Following RNA extraction, reverse transcription yielded cDNA that acted as the sequencing template. Clones were read by immunoSEQ multiplex PCR, and TCRdb kept only the in-frame ones, dropping some. This repertoire shows about 150,000 clones, more than 45% found once; its top ten account for 19%. Trimming shortened V by 7 bases and J by 0 bases, and 12 bases separated the two germline ends. This CDR3 has 14 amino acids. This TCR derives from a human donor with alopecia areata. Source: CD8+ T cells sorted from blood, taken at week 0. The chain has TRBV23-1 and TRBJ1-1; no definite D call. TRBV23-1 belongs to the ORF category, with a function that is uncertain. CDR3 DNA sequence: TGCGCCAGCATGACTAGAAACATGAACACTGAAGCTTTCTTT. Its protein product is CASMTRNMNTEAFF.